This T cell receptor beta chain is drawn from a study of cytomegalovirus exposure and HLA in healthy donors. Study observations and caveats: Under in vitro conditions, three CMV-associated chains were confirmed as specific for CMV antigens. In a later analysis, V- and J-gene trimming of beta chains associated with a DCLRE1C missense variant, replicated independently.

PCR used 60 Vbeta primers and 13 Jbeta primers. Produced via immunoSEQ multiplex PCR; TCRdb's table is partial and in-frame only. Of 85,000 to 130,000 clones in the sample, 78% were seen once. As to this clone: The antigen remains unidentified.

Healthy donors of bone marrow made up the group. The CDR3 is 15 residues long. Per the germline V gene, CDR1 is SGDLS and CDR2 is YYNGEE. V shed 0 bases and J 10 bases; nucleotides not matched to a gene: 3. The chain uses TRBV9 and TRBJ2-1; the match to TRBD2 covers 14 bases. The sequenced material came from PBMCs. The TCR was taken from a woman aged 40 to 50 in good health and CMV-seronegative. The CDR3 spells CASSVGLAGGGEQFF. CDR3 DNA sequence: TGTGCCAGCAGCGTAGGACTAGCGGGAGGGGGGGAGCAGTTCTTC.